This record looks at one T cell receptor beta chain sequence and its context. This CDR3 is 15 amino acids long. Germline V gives CDR1 SGHDT, CDR2 YYEEEE. The ends lost 0 bases at V and 0 bases at J; junction bases unmatched: 2. The sample comes from a study of T-cell memory formation after mild COVID-19. TCRdb processed the 5' RACE reads anew with MiXCR; each CDR3 protein has one entry. The sample includes hundreds of thousands of distinct CDR3 sequences, roughly 18% of them seen just once. This rearrangement joins TRBV5-6 to TRBJ1-2; 7 positions match TRBD1. Sequencing used PBMCs or a T cell subset sorted from them (not recorded which). This TCR derives from an adult woman who had mild COVID-19 (a few samples of this study predate the infection). Cell type and time point are not known. CDR3 sequence: CASSLGTGPNYGYTF. The CDR3 coding sequence is TGTGCCAGCAGCTTGGGGACAGGCCCTAACTATGGCTACACCTTC.